What follows are 9 T cell receptor beta chains derived from one specimen sequenced in a study of T cells after yellow fever vaccination. TCRdb reprocessed the 5' RACE reads with MiXCR, giving one entry per CDR3 protein. The sample includes around 610,000 distinct CDR3 sequences, about 14% of them seen just once. The starting material was PBMCs, obtained on the day of the yellow fever booster vaccination. These receptors all come from a man under 40 who received the YFV17D yellow fever vaccine.

This clonotype was seen a few times. V gene TRBV3-1 combines with J gene TRBJ1-1; the D is unclear. This CDR3 is built from 14 residues. The V end was cut by 1 base, the J end by 1 base, with 7 bases between. From germline, CDR1 is LGHDT and CDR2 YNNKEL (reference sequence). In DNA, the CDR3 is TGTGCCAGCAGCCAAGGTTCGGCGAACACTGAAGCTTTCTTT. Translated: CASSQGSANTEAFF.

This clonotype occurred a few times. The CDR3 region is CASSPLGRGTGVDTQYF. Written as DNA, the CDR3 is TGTGCCAGCAGCCCCCTAGGTCGTGGGACAGGGGTCGATACGCAGTATTTT. The V call is TRBV11-2, the J call TRBJ2-3, with TRBD1 matching over 10 bases. In germline, CDR1 is SGHAT, CDR2 FQNNGV. The J segment lost 6 bases and the V segment lost 5 bases, leaving 14 bases of the junction unmatched. The CDR3 runs 17 residues.

V and J are TRBV6-2 or TRBV6-3 and TRBJ2-7; D perhaps matches TRBD1 (6 bases). The germline CDR1 and CDR2 sequences are MNHEY and SVGEGT. The V end was cut by 8 bases, the J end by 4 bases, with 12 bases between. The CDR3 length is 12 residues. In DNA form, the CDR3 reads TGTGCCAGCCGGGACAACGCGTACGAGCAGTACTTC. It is translated as CASRDNAYEQYF.

There are a few counts of this clonotype. The chain uses TRBV9 and TRBJ2-1; 9 nucleotides line up with TRBD1. Unmatched junction bases numbered 13, after V lost 4 bases and J lost 8 bases. The CDR3 loop spans 16 amino acids. Germline CDR1 is SGDLS and CDR2 is YYNGEE. CDR3 in DNA: TGTGCCAGCAGCCCCCTGGGACAGGGAGTTAGAGATGAGCAGTTCTTC. Encoded protein: CASSPLGQGVRDEQFF.

Ten or more counts support this clonotype. This chain joins TRBV7-3 and TRBJ2-5; no clear D. The CDR3 extends over 13 amino acids. Germline V gives CDR1 SGHTA, CDR2 FQGTGA. The germline V and J ends were trimmed by 2 bases and 4 bases, with 8 bases remaining between them. The CDR3 sequence: CASSLSGPETQYF. In DNA form, the CDR3 reads TGTGCCAGCAGCTTATCCGGCCCAGAGACCCAGTACTTC.

This chain uses TRBV5-1 with TRBJ2-7; the D is unclear. V shed 3 bases and J shed 2 bases, with 15 bases lying between them. The CDR3 has 15 residues. Per germline, CDR1 SGHRS and CDR2 YFSETQ. DNA of the CDR3: TGCGCCAGCAGCTGGATGGGCCCCCCTCCCTACGAGCAGTACTTC. Protein product: CASSWMGPPPYEQYF.

The rearrangement uses TRBV24-1 and TRBJ2-1; D is perhaps TRBD1 (5 bases). V gave up 4 bases and J gave up 2 bases, with 17 bases separating them. This CDR3 is 17 amino acids long. CDR1 is KGHDR, CDR2 SFDVKD, per germline. The CDR3 sequence is CATSDSPPRTPYNEQFF. In DNA form, the CDR3 reads TGTGCCACCAGTGACTCGCCCCCTAGGACACCCTACAATGAGCAGTTCTTC.

This clonotype was seen only a few times. The chain uses TRBV12-3 or TRBV12-4 and TRBJ1-4; no reliable D call. This CDR3 spans 14 amino acids. V lost 5 bases, J lost 6 bases, and 13 bases lay in between. CDR3 in DNA: TGTGCCAGCAGTCCAACCCCGGCAGATGAAAAACTGTTTTTT. Amino acid sequence: CASSPTPADEKLFF.

The sample holds a few counts of this clonotype. The gene calls are TRBV7-6 and TRBJ2-1; 8 bases agree with TRBD1. Germline V gives CDR1 SGHVS, CDR2 FNYEAQ. V gave up 5 bases and J gave up 8 bases; unmatched junction bases: 17. This CDR3 comprises 17 residues. CDR3 in amino acids: CASSRKGQGALGHEQFF. Written as DNA, the CDR3 is TGTGCCAGCAGCCGAAAGGGTCAGGGGGCTCTTGGTCATGAGCAGTTCTTC. Based on the CDR3 plus reference TRBV7-6 and TRBJ2-1, the full variable domain is GAGVSQSPRYKVTKRGQDVALRCDPISGHVSLYWYRQALGQGPEFLTYFNYEAQQDKSGLPNDRFSAERPEGSISTLTIQRTEQRDSAMYRCASSRKGQGALGHEQFFGPGTRLTVL.